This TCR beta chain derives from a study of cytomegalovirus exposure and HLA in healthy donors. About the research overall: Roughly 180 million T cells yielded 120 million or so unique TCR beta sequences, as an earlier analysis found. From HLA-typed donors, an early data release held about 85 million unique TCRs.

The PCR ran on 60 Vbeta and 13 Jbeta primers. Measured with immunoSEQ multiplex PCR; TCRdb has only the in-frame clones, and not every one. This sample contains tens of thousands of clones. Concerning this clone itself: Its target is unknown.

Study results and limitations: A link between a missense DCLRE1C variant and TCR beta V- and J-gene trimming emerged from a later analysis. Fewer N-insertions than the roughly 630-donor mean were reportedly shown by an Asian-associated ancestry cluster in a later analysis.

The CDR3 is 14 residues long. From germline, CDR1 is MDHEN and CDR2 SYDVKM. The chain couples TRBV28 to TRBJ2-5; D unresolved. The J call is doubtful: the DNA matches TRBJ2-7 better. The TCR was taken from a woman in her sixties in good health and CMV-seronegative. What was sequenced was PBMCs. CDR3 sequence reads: CASRACGRPYEQYF. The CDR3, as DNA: TGTGCCAGCAGGGCTTGTGGGCGTCCCTACGAGCAGTACTTC.